This T cell receptor beta chain was documented in a study of blood T cell repertoires in COVID-19. At the level of the study: Whether acute or convalescent, the COVID-19 samples came from the United States, Italy and Spain. PBMCs, B-cell-depleted T cells, or T cells were the source of the cDNA or gDNA that made up the material.

Germline CDR1 and CDR2: SGHNT and YYREEE (reference sequence). The CDR3 totals 15 residues. V was cut by 4 bases and J by 6 bases, with 20 bases left in between. Patients at the Seattle site were enrolled during active infection and followed longitudinally. In the study's own analysis: Amplified reference gene primers provided the basis for estimating nucleated cell counts. Using immunoSEQ multiplex PCR, the repertoire was profiled, and TCRdb retains in-frame clones only, with some absent. That table furnishes V, J and clone size, whereas the DNA furnished D and trimming. The sample gives 200,000 to 300,000 clones, roughly 79% of which show up once; roughly 7.4% is in the top ten.

This chain links TRBV5-4 with TRBJ2-7; D might be TRBD1 (5 bases). The specimen was peripheral blood. The clonotype was recovered from an elderly woman with COVID-19, enrolled during active disease. The CDR3 region is CASSTVGPRAAEQYF. DNA for the CDR3: TGTGCCAGCAGCACGGTCGGTCCCAGGGCGGCCGAGCAGTACTTC.